These 30 T cell receptor beta chains originate from one sample sequenced in a study of blood T cell repertoires in COVID-19. Repertoires were generated with immunoSEQ multiplex PCR, while TCRdb's copy carries only in-frame clones and drops some. The sample records approximately 200,000 clones, 75% to 85% being singletons. Sample: PBMCs or T cells enriched from blood (not recorded which). The receptor source for this set is a man aged 35 to 55 who had recovered from COVID-19.

V usage is TRBV4-2 and J usage is TRBJ2-7; weak D call: TRBD1 (5 bases). CDR3 size: 15 residues. Germline loops: CDR1 LGHNA, CDR2 YNFKEQ. Trimming left V 0 bases short and J 5 bases short, with 14 bases between. CDR3 region: CASSQELGQENEQYF. The CDR3 nucleotides are TGTGCCAGCAGCCAAGAGTTAGGACAAGAGAACGAGCAGTACTTC.

The chain links TRBV6-2 or TRBV6-3 to TRBJ1-1; TRBD1 agrees at 10 bases. The J segment lost 4 bases and the V segment lost 6 bases, leaving 11 bases of the junction unmatched. Per the germline V gene, CDR1 is MNHEY and CDR2 is SVGEGT. The CDR3 runs to 16 residues. DNA for the CDR3: TGTGCCAGCAGCCCTACACCTCGGGACAGGGGCACTGAAGCTTTCTTT. This translates into CASSPTPRDRGTEAFF.

This sequence joins TRBV7-3 and TRBJ2-5, with a tentative D call TRBD2 (6 bases). The CDR3 loop spans 14 amino acids. Deletions cut 5 bases from V and 4 bases from J, with 14 bases between. The germline gives CDR1 SGHTA, CDR2 FQGTGA. CDR3 region: CASSASSGSETQYF. For the CDR3, the DNA is TGTGCCAGCAGCGCATCGAGCGGGTCAGAGACCCAGTACTTC.

V gene TRBV27 combines with J gene TRBJ1-5; D gene ambiguous. V lost 3 bases, J lost 7 bases, and 10 bases lay in between. The CDR3 is 13 residues long. Germline V gene sequence: CDR1 MNHEY, CDR2 SMNVEV (reference sequence). The CDR3 here is CASSFNGRQPQHF. In DNA form, the CDR3 reads TGTGCCAGCAGTTTTAACGGTCGGCAGCCCCAGCATTTT.

This chain uses TRBV2 with TRBJ1-4; D possibly corresponds to TRBD1 (6 bases). Germline V lookup: CDR1 SNHLY, CDR2 FYNNEI. The CDR3 consists of 15 residues. V lost 5 bases, J lost 7 bases, and 17 bases lay in between. The CDR3 sequence is CASSNTGLGSEKLFF. The CDR3 DNA follows: TGTGCCAGCAGTAATACAGGGCTTGGGAGTGAAAAACTGTTTTTT.

The chain is built from TRBV10-1 and TRBJ1-3; D is ambiguous. Germline CDR1 reads WNHNN; CDR2 reads SYGVQD (reference sequence). This CDR3 is 13 amino acids long. Trimming stripped 4 bases from V and 3 bases from J, with 7 bases between. In DNA form, the CDR3 reads TGCGCCAGCAGTGGAGCAAGTGGAAACACCATATATTTT. Its translation: CASSGASGNTIYF.

V is TRBV30 and J is TRBJ1-5; D unclear. Germline loops: CDR1 GTSNPN, CDR2 SVGIG (reference sequence). This CDR3 region has 15 residues. V lost 0 bases, J lost 1 base, and 10 bases lay in between. CDR3 DNA sequence: TGTGCCTGGAGTGTATGGGGAGCAAGCAATCAGCCCCAGCATTTT. Translating gives CAWSVWGASNQPQHF.

Here the CDR3 DNA reads TGTGCCAGCAGCTATAGAACCGGGACAGGGGGCGCCCATGGCTACACCTTC. Translating it yields CASSYRTGTGGAHGYTF. J is TRBJ1-2 and V is TRBV7-2; 12 nucleotides align to TRBD1. Germline values: CDR1 SGHTA, CDR2 FQGNSA. V shed 4 bases and J 6 bases; nucleotides not matched to a gene: 12. CDR3 length: 17 amino acids.

This clone was seen once. The V call is TRBV19, the J call TRBJ1-1; maybe TRBD1 (5 bases). The length of the CDR3 is 16 residues. Germline CDR1 reads LNHDA; CDR2 reads SQIVND (reference sequence). V lost 4 bases to trimming and J lost 3 bases, with 18 bases between them. The CDR3: CASSRVVGASDTEAFF. DNA of the CDR3: TGTGCCAGTAGTAGGGTCGTAGGGGCGTCGGACACTGAAGCTTTCTTT.

This chain uses TRBV6-8 with TRBJ2-7; D might be TRBD1 (6 bases). V was shortened by 6 bases and J by 13 bases, with 13 bases between the two germline ends. This CDR3 spans 10 amino acids. Germline CDR1 reads MNHGY; CDR2 reads SAAAGT. The CDR3 bases are TGTGCCAGCAGAAGACAGACAGGCTACGTC. Its protein is CASRRQTGYV.

V gene TRBV11-2 combines with J gene TRBJ2-7; a possible D gene is TRBD2 (6 bases). There are 16 residues in the CDR3. The V gene lost 5 bases and the J gene lost 3 bases, with 20 bases spanning the gap. The V gene's germline CDR1 is SGHAT and CDR2 FQNNGV. CDR3 region: CASSLGQNTGVYEQYF. The CDR3 bases are TGTGCCAGCAGCCTAGGGCAGAATACGGGGGTCTACGAGCAGTACTTC.

This clone was counted a single time. This rearrangement joins TRBV9 to TRBJ2-7, with 8 bases identical to TRBD1. From germline, CDR1 is SGDLS and CDR2 YYNGEE. The CDR3 runs to 13 residues. V dropped 4 bases and J dropped 5; count of bases not matched to a gene: 5. The CDR3 coding sequence is TGTGCCAGCAGCCCCAAGGACAGGGACGAGCAGTACTTC. Its protein product is CASSPKDRDEQYF.

J is TRBJ2-2 and V is TRBV6-2 or TRBV6-3; no clear D gene. The germline CDR1 and CDR2 sequences are MNHEY and SVGEGT. The CDR3 extends over 13 amino acids. V was cut by 5 bases and J by 4 bases, with 8 bases left in between. The CDR3 loop reads CASSIVVTGELFF. CDR3 DNA: TGTGCCAGCAGTATAGTGGTCACCGGGGAGCTGTTTTTT.

The chain joins TRBV28 to TRBJ2-2; D gene uncertain. The CDR3 loop spans 13 amino acids. Germline V CDR1 and CDR2: MDHEN, SYDVKM. Trimming pared 8 bases from V and 2 bases from J, leaving 9 bases between. As DNA, the CDR3 is TGTGCCAGCGGTGGGCCTAACACCGGGGAGCTGTTTTTT. Protein: CASGGPNTGELFF.

The genes are TRBV21-1 and TRBJ1-1; the table's TRBD1 call for D was not verified on the DNA. TRBV21-1 is a recognized pseudogene. This CDR3 comprises 12 residues. CDR3 coding DNA: TGTGCCAGAGGACAAACGTGGACTGAAGCTTTCTTT. Its translation: CARGQTWTEAFF.

The chain carries TRBV7-2 and TRBJ2-5; 8 positions match TRBD2. The CDR3 runs to 15 residues. Germline-derived CDR1 and CDR2 are SGHTA and FQGNSA. Unmatched junction bases numbered 5, after V lost 1 base and J lost 4 bases. The CDR3 DNA follows: TGTGCCAGCAGCTTAGTGGGTCGGGGGGGAGAGACCCAGTACTTC. It specifies CASSLVGRGGETQYF.

The chain is built from TRBV7-2 and TRBJ2-1, with TRBD2 matching 8 bases. V gave up 0 bases and J gave up 6 bases; unmatched junction bases: 7. Looked up from germline, CDR1 is SGHTA and CDR2 is FQGNSA. CDR3 length: 16 residues. CDR3 region: CASSLASGIWSNEQFF. CDR3 sequence (DNA): TGTGCCAGCAGCTTAGCTAGCGGGATTTGGAGCAATGAGCAGTTCTTC. Variable domain in full (rest from reference TRBV7-2 and TRBJ2-1): GAGVSQSPSNKVTEKGKDVELRCDPISGHTALYWYRQSLGQGLEFLIYFQGNSAPDKSGLPSDRFSAERTGGSVSTLTIQRTQQEDSAVYLCASSLASGIWSNEQFFGPGTRLTVL.

The gene calls are TRBV7-3 and TRBJ2-1; D is ambiguous. Germline CDR1 and CDR2: SGHTA and FQGTGA. The CDR3 has 15 residues. With 2 bases removed from V and 0 bases from J, the gap between germline ends came to 8 bases. CDR3 nucleotide sequence: TGTGCCAGCAGCTTAGCCTGGAGCTCCTACAATGAGCAGTTCTTC. Translated: CASSLAWSSYNEQFF.

V is TRBV7-2 and J is TRBJ1-1; D gene unclear. CDR1 and CDR2 (germline): SGHTA, FQGNSA. The CDR3 extends over 13 amino acids. Trimming pared 0 bases from V and 1 base from J, leaving 3 bases between. The CDR3 sequence is CASSLARNTEAFF. The DNA for the CDR3 is TGTGCCAGCAGCTTAGCCAGGAACACTGAAGCTTTCTTT.

The V and J genes are TRBV19 and TRBJ1-6; D not certain. V gave up 3 bases and J gave up 9 bases, with 15 bases separating them. CDR3 size: 15 residues. Germline-derived CDR1 and CDR2 are LNHDA and SQIVND (reference sequence). The CDR3 DNA sequence: TGTGCCAGTAGTATCGCCCGCTCACCCGGTTCACCCCTCCACTTT. Its translation: CASSIARSPGSPLHF.

In DNA, the CDR3 is TGCGCCAGCAGCTTGGGCGACAGACCTAGCACAGATACGCAGTATTTT. It specifies CASSLGDRPSTDTQYF. The chain carries TRBV5-1 and TRBJ2-3; possible D gene TRBD1, 5 bases. The CDR3 runs 16 residues. Germline CDR1 SGHRS, CDR2 YFSETQ. Between the trimmed V and J ends, which lost 0 bases and 0 bases, there was a span of 11 bases.

The rearrangement joins TRBV10-2 to TRBJ1-2, with 7 nucleotides matching TRBD1. CDR3 length: 16 amino acids. In germline, CDR1 is WSHSY, CDR2 SAAADI. After removal of 7 bases from V and 0 bases from J, the junction contained 11 bases not matched to a gene. The CDR3 is CASTPTGQRPNYGYTF. Here the CDR3 DNA reads TGCGCCAGCACCCCAACGGGACAGCGACCTAACTATGGCTACACCTTC.

This chain connects TRBV9 to TRBJ2-7, with D tentatively TRBD2 (6 bases). Germline V gives CDR1 SGDLS, CDR2 YYNGEE. This CDR3 spans 12 amino acids. The V gene lost 3 bases and the J gene lost 9 bases, with 13 bases spanning the gap. The CDR3 protein is CASSARDEMQYF. CDR3 DNA: TGTGCCAGCAGCGCGCGGGACGAAATGCAGTACTTC.

V gene TRBV7-6 combines with J gene TRBJ2-1, with TRBD2 matching 14 bases. This CDR3 is 18 amino acids long. J was trimmed by 10 bases and V by 2 bases; bases with no gene match: 13. CDR1 and CDR2 from the germline V gene are SGHVS and FNYEAQ. In DNA form, the CDR3 reads TGTGCCAGCAGCTTATCCCCCTCCGGGACTAGCGGGAGAGGGGAGCAGTTCTTC. Its translation is CASSLSPSGTSGRGEQFF. Supplemented by reference TRBV7-6 and TRBJ2-1, the full variable domain reads GAGVSQSPRYKVTKRGQDVALRCDPISGHVSLYWYRQALGQGPEFLTYFNYEAQQDKSGLPNDRFSAERPEGSISTLTIQRTEQRDSAMYRCASSLSPSGTSGRGEQFFGPGTRLTVL.

This rearrangement joins TRBV27 to TRBJ2-3, with D tentatively TRBD1 (6 bases). V dropped 7 bases and J dropped 3 bases, with 20 bases sitting between them. Germline lookup yields CDR1 MNHEY and CDR2 SMNVEV (reference sequence). The CDR3 runs to 16 residues. CDR3 DNA: TGTGCCAGCAAGGTTCTGGGGGCAGTAGGGACAGATACGCAGTATTTT. Protein: CASKVLGAVGTDTQYF.

This chain joins TRBV9 and TRBJ1-3; D not certain. CDR3 length: 16 residues. The V gene's germline CDR1 is SGDLS and CDR2 YYNGEE. V gave up 0 bases and J gave up 0 bases, with 10 bases separating them. The CDR3 protein is CASSVVATPSGNTIYF. The CDR3 nucleotides are TGTGCCAGCAGCGTAGTAGCAACCCCCTCTGGAAACACCATATATTTT.

The V call is TRBV19, the J call TRBJ1-1; 7 bases align to TRBD1. The CDR3 contains 13 residues. Losses at the gene ends were 8 bases for V and 1 base for J; bases not matched to a gene: 4. The V gene's germline CDR1 is LNHDA and CDR2 SQIVND (reference sequence). The CDR3 bases are TGTGCCAGTCTACAGGGGAAGAACACTGAAGCTTTCTTT. It encodes CASLQGKNTEAFF. Looking up the rest from reference TRBV19 and TRBJ1-1 gives the full variable domain: DGGITQSPKYLFRKEGQNVTLSCEQNLNHDAMYWYRQDPGQGLRLIYYSQIVNDFQKGDIAEGYSVSREKKESFPLTVTSAQKNPTAFYLCASLQGKNTEAFFGQGTRLTVV.

The J gene is TRBJ1-3, the V gene TRBV5-1; no definite D call. Per germline, CDR1 SGHRS and CDR2 YFSETQ. Trimming took off 0 bases at V and 0 bases at J, with 7 bases between the two ends. The CDR3 is made up of 15 amino acids. The CDR3: CASSLEPNSGNTIYF. The CDR3 DNA reads as TGCGCCAGCAGCTTGGAGCCTAACTCTGGAAACACCATATATTTT.

The chain employs TRBV2 and TRBJ2-7, with 9 bases fitting TRBD1. The length of the CDR3 is 15 residues. J lost 0 bases, V lost 11 bases, and 11 bases had no gene match. CDR1 SNHLY and CDR2 FYNNEI come from the germline V gene. CDR3 loop: CASRSGTGISYEQYV. Written as DNA, the CDR3 is TGTGCCTCCCGGAGTGGGACAGGGATCTCCTACGAGCAGTACGTC.

V usage is TRBV13 and J usage is TRBJ2-3; 8 bases align to TRBD1. From germline, CDR1 is PRHDT and CDR2 FYEKMQ (reference sequence). CDR3 length equals 17 residues. Germline trimming cut 2 bases from V and 2 bases from J; bases unmatched to any gene: 9. The CDR3, as DNA: TGTGCCAGCAGCTTAAAATTCCGACAGGGGCCCACAGATACGCAGTATTTT. Protein: CASSLKFRQGPTDTQYF.